This section outlines one T cell receptor (beta chain) sequence together with its context. The antigen remains unidentified. The V and J ends lost 2 bases and 0 bases respectively, with 8 bases between them. Germline V gives CDR1 SGHAT, CDR2 FQDESV (reference sequence). This CDR3 comprises 15 residues. TCRdb's copy holds only in-frame clones and misses some; the assay was immunoSEQ multiplex PCR. This sample yields around 20,000 clones, of which roughly 90% are seen a single time; more than 1.5% belongs to the top ten. This sample stems from a study of graft-versus-host responses after intestinal transplantation. Whole-study context: Multivisceral, liver-intestinal, or isolated intestinal grafts went to recipients. The recipients all started with anti-thymocyte globulin induction and then took tacrolimus and steroids for 3 to 4 years. General observations from the study: Detection of GvH clones occurred in recipient marrow, and some had their first appearance in ileum or blood.

The starting material was PBMCs, obtained around 350 days after transplant. This chain uses TRBV11-1 with TRBJ2-1; D is uncertain. The clonotype comes from a human patient who received an intestinal transplant, so some T cells may come from the graft donor. Here the CDR3 reads CASSLTQSSYNEQFF. Written as DNA, the CDR3 is TGTGCCAGCAGCTTAACGCAGAGCTCCTACAATGAGCAGTTCTTC.